One sample yielded the 29 T cell receptor beta chains listed below, sequenced in a study of graft-versus-host responses after intestinal transplantation. Measured with immunoSEQ multiplex PCR; TCRdb has only the in-frame clones, and not every one. The sample lists about 39,000 clones; more than 90% were seen once. Antigen specificity for these receptors is unknown. The sequencing here drew on unstimulated CD8+ T cells sorted from spleen or lymph node cells, taken before transplant. These receptors all stem from a human donor who was the organ donor for an intestinal transplant.

This clone appeared once. CDR3 sequence reads: CASRVLYDVDTGELFF. In nucleotides, the CDR3 is TGTGCCAGCAGAGTACTATACGATGTTGACACCGGGGAGCTGTTTTTT. The chain uses TRBV2 and TRBJ2-2, with D hard to call. This CDR3 spans 16 amino acids. Per germline, CDR1 SNHLY and CDR2 FYNNEI. Trimming removed 6 bases from V and 3 bases from J, with 17 bases in between.

The chain joins TRBV4-3 to TRBJ2-7; D gene ambiguous. Germline V CDR1 and CDR2: LGHNA, YSLEER. V lost 0 bases and J lost 3, with 6 bases in between. The CDR3 spans 13 residues. CDR3 sequence: CASSQDLVYEQYF. The CDR3 DNA follows: TGCGCCAGCAGCCAAGATCTCGTCTACGAGCAGTACTTC.

The genes are TRBV29-1 and TRBJ1-1, with a tentative D call TRBD1 (6 bases). The CDR3 has 15 amino acids. Germline V gene sequence: CDR1 SQVTM, CDR2 ANQGSEA. The germline V and J ends were trimmed by 4 bases and 3 bases, with 18 bases remaining between them. The CDR3: CSVALPGVIDTEAFF. The CDR3 DNA follows: TGCAGCGTTGCCCTACCAGGGGTAATTGACACTGAAGCTTTCTTT.

The chain is built from TRBV7-9 and TRBJ1-1; 9 nucleotides agree with TRBD1. V gave up 7 bases and J gave up 5 bases; unmatched junction bases: 14. The CDR3 has 16 amino acids. CDR1 is SEHNR, CDR2 FQNEAQ, per germline (reference sequence). DNA of the CDR3: TGTGCCAGCACAACACCTAAACAGGGGGCAGGAACTGAAGCTTTCTTT. Protein product: CASTTPKQGAGTEAFF.

The chain employs TRBV28 and TRBJ1-2; D is undetermined. This CDR3 region has 13 residues. The V end lost 5 bases, the J end lost 4 bases, and 11 bases lay between the germline ends. The germline CDR1 and CDR2 sequences are MDHEN and SYDVKM. This CDR3 is CASSLVPSYGYTF. The DNA for the CDR3 is TGTGCCAGCAGTCTTGTTCCTTCCTATGGCTACACCTTC.

V usage is TRBV13 and J usage is TRBJ2-3; unclear D gene. Germline V gives CDR1 PRHDT, CDR2 FYEKMQ (reference sequence). The germline V and J ends were trimmed by 0 bases and 0 bases, with 13 bases remaining between them. The CDR3 is 17 amino acids. The CDR3 is CASSLGRIGSSTDTQYF. CDR3 bases: TGTGCCAGCAGCTTAGGCCGAATAGGGTCTAGCACAGATACGCAGTATTTT.

This clone was counted a single time. The chain is built from TRBV5-5 and TRBJ1-1; tentatively, D is TRBD1 (5 bases). Trimming cost V 0 bases and J 4 bases, with 7 bases left between them. Germline CDR1 SGHKS, CDR2 YYEKEE (reference sequence). The CDR3 contains 13 residues. DNA of the CDR3: TGTGCCAGCAGCTTGGTGGGGGTCACTGAAGCTTTCTTT. Its translation: CASSLVGVTEAFF.

V usage is TRBV4-1 and J usage is TRBJ1-2, with 7 positions matching TRBD1. The CDR3 runs to 15 residues. V trimming: 4 bases; J trimming: 2 bases; junction bases outside the gene matches: 7. Germline lookup yields CDR1 MGHRA and CDR2 YSYEKL. The CDR3 coding sequence is TGCGCCAGCAGCCCGCGAAAGACAGGGAACTATGGCTACACCTTC. It codes for CASSPRKTGNYGYTF.

The V and J genes are TRBV7-6 and TRBJ2-1, with 9 bases fitting TRBD2. The CDR3 length is 14 residues. The V and J ends lost 0 bases and 6 bases, in that order; junction bases with no gene match: 0. CDR1 is SGHVS and CDR2 is FNYEAQ in the germline V gene. The CDR3 protein is CASSLASGGNEQFF. DNA of the CDR3: TGTGCCAGCAGCTTAGCTAGCGGGGGCAATGAGCAGTTCTTC.

Only one count was recorded for this clone. The rearrangement joins TRBV21-1 to TRBJ1-4; the table's D call, TRBD1, was not checked against the DNA. TRBV21-1 is designated a pseudogene. This CDR3 has 16 amino acids. The CDR3: CASSKAQGGTNEKLFF. The CDR3 nucleotides are TGTGCCAGCAGCAAAGCGCAGGGGGGAACTAATGAAAAACTGTTTTTT.

This sequence joins TRBV2 and TRBJ2-3; the D gene is possibly TRBD2 (6 bases). Germline loops: CDR1 SNHLY, CDR2 FYNNEI. This CDR3 has 16 residues. V gave up 1 base and J gave up 1 base, with 12 bases separating them. CDR3 region: CASSEEAASGTDTQYF. CDR3 nucleotides: TGTGCCAGCAGTGAAGAGGCGGCTAGCGGCACAGATACGCAGTATTTT.

V is TRBV4-1 and J is TRBJ1-2; TRBD1 agrees at 8 bases. The V gene's germline CDR1 is MGHRA and CDR2 YSYEKL. There are 17 residues in the CDR3. The trim removed 2 bases at V and 3 bases at J, leaving 11 bases unmatched. Here the CDR3 DNA reads TGCGCCAGCAGCCAACTCCCAGGACAGGGTAGCTACTATGGCTACACCTTC. Amino acids: CASSQLPGQGSYYGYTF.

The V gene is TRBV7-9, the J gene TRBJ1-2; D is possibly TRBD1 (6 bases). Deletions cut 5 bases from V and 4 bases from J, with 17 bases between. Germline assignment: CDR1 SEHNR and CDR2 FQNEAQ (reference sequence). This CDR3 region has 15 residues. CDR3 DNA sequence: TGTGCCAGCAGCATCCCCGGGACAACTATCTATGGCTACACCTTC. It is translated as CASSIPGTTIYGYTF.

The chain has TRBV5-6 and TRBJ2-1, with TRBD1 matching 7 bases. There are 13 residues in the CDR3. CDR1 is SGHDT, CDR2 YYEEEE, per germline. V was clipped by 3 bases and J by 7 bases; unmatched bases: 4. This CDR3 is CASSSGQPNEQFF. For the CDR3, the DNA is TGTGCCAGCAGCTCGGGACAGCCAAATGAGCAGTTCTTC.

The rearrangement joins TRBV9 to TRBJ2-1; D perhaps matches TRBD2 (5 bases). Trimming shortened V by 0 bases and J by 9 bases, and 16 bases separated the two germline ends. CDR3 length: 15 residues. Germline lookup yields CDR1 SGDLS and CDR2 YYNGEE. CDR3 region: CASSVDGGPGGEQFF. The CDR3 DNA reads as TGTGCCAGCAGCGTAGATGGCGGGCCAGGTGGTGAGCAGTTCTTC.

V is TRBV9 and J is TRBJ2-1; unclear D gene. This CDR3 region has 16 residues. The V end was cut by 0 bases, the J end by 0 bases, with 10 bases between. The V gene's germline CDR1 is SGDLS and CDR2 YYNGEE. CDR3 nucleotides: TGTGCCAGCAGCGTAGAGGCGCCCGCCTCCTACAATGAGCAGTTCTTC. As protein: CASSVEAPASYNEQFF.

This chain connects TRBV6-5 to TRBJ1-1, with a tentative D call TRBD1 (5 bases). This CDR3 spans 15 amino acids. CDR1 MNHEY and CDR2 SVGAGI come from the germline V gene. V lost 6 bases to trimming and J lost 1 base, with 15 bases between them. The CDR3 spells CASSLARVGNTEAFF. Written as DNA, the CDR3 is TGTGCCAGCAGCCTGGCCAGGGTGGGGAACACTGAAGCTTTCTTT.

The count of this clone is one. This chain joins TRBV6-5 and TRBJ1-1; D not certain. The CDR3 is 13 amino acids. The germline V and J ends were trimmed by 5 bases and 1 base, with 8 bases remaining between them. CDR1 MNHEY and CDR2 SVGAGI come from the germline V gene. The CDR3 nucleotides are TGTGCCAGCAGTCTCGCAAAGAACACTGAAGCTTTCTTT. It codes for CASSLAKNTEAFF.

V and J are TRBV19 and TRBJ1-1, with D maybe TRBD1 (6 bases). This CDR3 comprises 17 residues. The V end was cut by 7 bases, the J end by 3 bases, with 24 bases between. CDR1 LNHDA and CDR2 SQIVND come from the germline V gene (reference sequence). The CDR3 protein is CASIVVHPGHRYTEAFF. The CDR3 coding sequence is TGTGCCAGTATTGTAGTTCATCCGGGACACCGATACACTGAAGCTTTCTTT.

The chain links TRBV5-6 to TRBJ2-7; D is ambiguous. This CDR3 has 13 residues. Between the trimmed V and J ends, which lost 1 base and 1 base, there was a span of 6 bases. CDR1 SGHDT and CDR2 YYEEEE come from the germline V gene. The CDR3 loop reads CASSLIDSYEQYF. The CDR3 DNA reads as TGTGCCAGCAGCTTGATAGATTCCTACGAGCAGTACTTC.

The V call is TRBV11-2, the J call TRBJ2-7; 10 bases align to TRBD1. J was trimmed by 3 bases and V by 3 bases; bases with no gene match: 2. CDR3 length: 14 amino acids. Germline CDR1 is SGHAT and CDR2 is FQNNGV. CDR3 residues: CASSFGTGVYEQYF. The CDR3 nucleotides read TGTGCCAGCAGCTTTGGGACAGGGGTCTACGAGCAGTACTTC.

The chain carries TRBV4-1 and TRBJ1-4; D call uncertain. Trimming left V 0 bases short and J 7 bases short, with 9 bases between. Germline V gives CDR1 MGHRA, CDR2 YSYEKL. The CDR3 is made up of 14 amino acids. The CDR3 region has the DNA TGCGCCAGCAGCCAAGATCTCTGGAGTGAAAAACTGTTTTTT. It codes for CASSQDLWSEKLFF.

The rearrangement joins TRBV4-2 to TRBJ1-6; 8 positions agree with TRBD1. V dropped 0 bases and J dropped 9; count of bases not matched to a gene: 16. This CDR3 comprises 19 residues. Germline V gene data show CDR1 as LGHNA and CDR2 as YNFKEQ. This CDR3 is CASSQDRTGGGMIGSPLHF. The CDR3 DNA follows: TGTGCCAGCAGCCAAGATAGAACAGGGGGGGGTATGATTGGTTCACCCCTCCACTTT.

V usage is TRBV6-5 and J usage is TRBJ1-1; D gene uncertain. The germline V gene encodes CDR1 MNHEY and CDR2 SVGAGI. V lost 6 bases to trimming and J lost 1 base, with 9 bases between them. CDR3 length: 13 residues. The CDR3 DNA is TGTGCCAGCAGGGAGGGCAGGAACACTGAAGCTTTCTTT. Amino acid sequence: CASREGRNTEAFF.

The CDR3, as DNA: TGCAGCGTTGAATTAGCGACTAGCGGGGGGGTCTACGAGCAGTACTTC. This sequence encodes CSVELATSGGVYEQYF. This chain connects TRBV29-1 to TRBJ2-7; TRBD2 matches at 14 bases. Germline V gene sequence: CDR1 SQVTM, CDR2 ANQGSEA. V gave up 2 bases and J gave up 3 bases; unmatched junction bases: 6. The CDR3 covers 16 residues.

The chain employs TRBV29-1 and TRBJ2-1; TRBD2 matches 9 bases. V lost 4 bases, J lost 9 bases, and 7 bases stayed unmatched. Germline CDR1 is SQVTM and CDR2 is ANQGSEA. CDR3 length equals 13 residues. The CDR3 here is CSVVSGGPGEQFF. The CDR3 DNA reads as TGCAGCGTTGTCAGCGGGGGGCCAGGTGAGCAGTTCTTC.

The chain links TRBV4-3 to TRBJ2-7, with a possible D match to TRBD2 (5 bases). From germline, CDR1 is LGHNA and CDR2 YSLEER. V dropped 4 bases and J dropped 0 bases, with 13 bases sitting between them. CDR3 size: 15 residues. The CDR3, as DNA: TGCGCCAGCAGCCCGAGGGTAGGAACCTCCTACGAGCAGTACTTC. Translated, it gives CASSPRVGTSYEQYF.

This chain uses TRBV7-6 with TRBJ2-3; TRBD2 matches 12 bases. With 3 bases clipped from V and 1 base from J, the junction kept 2 bases outside the gene matches. The CDR3 is 16 residues long. Germline loops: CDR1 SGHVS, CDR2 FNYEAQ. CDR3 in DNA: TGTGCCAGCAGCTTTAGACTAGCGGGGGGCACAGATACGCAGTATTTT. This sequence encodes CASSFRLAGGTDTQYF.

The rearrangement uses TRBV6-5 and TRBJ1-1; D is unclear. Germline values: CDR1 MNHEY, CDR2 SVGAGI. The V gene lost 3 bases and the J gene lost 0 bases, with 8 bases spanning the gap. The CDR3 sequence is 14 residues long. The CDR3 spells CASSYSDMNTEAFF. The CDR3 DNA reads as TGTGCCAGCAGTTATTCAGACATGAACACTGAAGCTTTCTTT.